The entry below gives a single T cell receptor (beta chain) sequence along with its context. The CDR3 runs 16 residues. The germline V gene encodes CDR1 SGHTA and CDR2 FQGTGA. V was pared by 5 bases and J by 1 base, with 8 bases of the junction left unmatched. This sample is drawn from a study of blood T cell repertoires in COVID-19. Across the study: The samples span acute and convalescent COVID-19 from the United States, Italy and Spain.

The data were produced by immunoSEQ multiplex PCR, yet TCRdb's version contains in-frame clones alone and is incomplete. The data hold 80,000 to 100,000 clones, with 80% observed a single time. The chain has TRBV7-3 and TRBJ2-3; 8 bases map to TRBD2. The receptor comes from a human donor in a cohort sampled during active COVID-19. Sequencing was carried out using peripheral blood. CDR3 in amino acids: CASSPTGGLGTDTQYF. The CDR3, as DNA: TGTGCCAGCAGCCCAACGGGGGGGCTGGGCACAGATACGCAGTATTTT.